Each of the 32 T cell receptor beta chains below was sequenced from the same sample in a study of shared clonotypes between healthy human individuals. TCRdb's copy holds only in-frame clones and misses some; the assay was immunoSEQ multiplex PCR. The top ten hold 0.13% to 0.15% of the sample, which has 2 million to 3 million clones, around nine tenths seen once. Material for sequencing was naive CD4+ T cells sorted from blood. Subset meaning: CD45RA+ positively selected. These receptors were taken from a man younger than 30 in good health.

The V gene is TRBV5-1, the J gene TRBJ2-2, with no clear D. The CDR3 is 12 amino acids. The germline V gene encodes CDR1 SGHRS and CDR2 YFSETQ. V shed 4 bases and J shed 5 bases, with 6 bases lying between them. CDR3 sequence: CASSEGTGELFF. CDR3 DNA sequence: TGCGCCAGCAGCGAAGGTACCGGGGAGCTGTTTTTT.

In its sample, this clone was seen once. V is TRBV9 and J is TRBJ2-2; 11 positions match TRBD1. The CDR3 totals 15 residues. J gave up 5 bases and V 5 bases, and 5 bases lay outside the gene matches. The germline V gene has CDR1 SGDLS and CDR2 YYNGEE. In DNA, the CDR3 is TGTGCCAGCAGGGCCAGGGACAGGGGGACCGGGGAGCTGTTTTTT. This translates into CASRARDRGTGELFF.

The chain uses TRBV12-5 and TRBJ2-3; 15 bases are shared with TRBD2. After removal of 5 bases from V and 5 bases from J, the junction contained 5 bases not matched to a gene. The CDR3 length is 16 residues. CDR1 and CDR2 from the germline V gene are LGHNT and FRNRAP. CDR3 bases: TGTGCTAGTGGTGACCGGACTAGCGGGGGGGTAGATACGCAGTATTTT. Residues: CASGDRTSGGVDTQYF.

The chain joins TRBV19 to TRBJ1-4; D unresolved. Trimming left V 5 bases short and J 8 bases short, with 21 bases between. Looked up from germline, CDR1 is LNHDA and CDR2 is SQIVND (reference sequence). There are 16 residues in the CDR3. The CDR3 reads CASSVTGVSSWEKLFF. CDR3 DNA sequence: TGTGCCAGTAGTGTAACCGGGGTATCAAGCTGGGAAAAACTGTTTTTT.

The chain combines TRBV2 with TRBJ1-2; D may be TRBD1 (5 bases). Germline V CDR1 and CDR2: SNHLY, FYNNEI. With 6 bases removed from V and 0 bases from J, the gap between germline ends came to 14 bases. This CDR3 has 15 residues. The CDR3 DNA is TGTGCCAGCAGCCTTGGGGCACGCACTAACTATGGCTACACCTTC. Protein sequence: CASSLGARTNYGYTF. Using reference TRBV2 and TRBJ1-2 for the parts outside the CDR3, the full variable domain is EPEVTQTPSHQVTQMGQEVILRCVPISNHLYFYWYRQILGQKVEFLVSFYNNEISEKSEIFDDQFSVERPDGSNFTLKIRSTKLEDSAMYFCASSLGARTNYGYTFGSGTRLTVV.

The rearrangement joins TRBV11-3 to TRBJ2-1; D may match TRBD1 or TRBD2 (5 bases each). Germline loops: CDR1 SGHNT, CDR2 YENEEA. The CDR3 is 14 amino acids. V dropped 4 bases and J dropped 4 bases, with 11 bases sitting between them. The CDR3 here is CASSSRGGYNEQFF. CDR3 in DNA: TGTGCCAGCAGCTCCCGTGGGGGTTACAATGAGCAGTTCTTC.

The V gene is TRBV6-5, the J gene TRBJ2-7; D not certain. CDR1 and CDR2 (germline): MNHEY, SVGAGI. V was shortened by 6 bases and J by 3 bases, with 9 bases between the two germline ends. The CDR3 contains 12 residues. The CDR3 sequence: CASSLHGYEQYF. CDR3 sequence (DNA): TGTGCCAGCAGCCTACACGGCTACGAGCAGTACTTC.

V gene TRBV7-9 combines with J gene TRBJ2-3; D remains ambiguous. The germline CDR1 and CDR2 sequences are SEHNR and FQNEAQ (reference sequence). The CDR3 is made up of 15 amino acids. The germline V and J ends were trimmed by 3 bases and 0 bases, with 10 bases remaining between them. DNA for the CDR3: TGTGCCAGCAGCTTGGGTGTGCAGAGCACAGATACGCAGTATTTT. It codes for CASSLGVQSTDTQYF.

Only one count was recorded for this clone. The same CDR3 arises from other DNA sequences in this sample as well. The V and J genes are TRBV11-2 and TRBJ2-5; D is unresolved. V lost 4 bases to trimming and J lost 5 bases, with 8 bases between them. Germline CDR1 SGHAT, CDR2 FQNNGV. The CDR3 has 12 residues. The CDR3 DNA reads TGTGCCAGCAGCTCGCTCCGGGAGACCCAGTACTTC. Encoded protein: CASSSLRETQYF.

Here the CDR3 DNA reads TGTGCCAGCAGTTACTTACGGGACAGGAACACTGAAGCTTTCTTT. Its translation is CASSYLRDRNTEAFF. J is TRBJ1-1 and V is TRBV6-5, with 7 bases matching TRBD1. J gave up 1 base and V 1 base, and 3 bases lay outside the gene matches. There are 15 residues in the CDR3. CDR1 is MNHEY and CDR2 is SVGAGI in the germline V gene.

The chain employs TRBV4-1 and TRBJ2-1; D uncertain. Trimming pared 0 bases from V and 0 bases from J, leaving 9 bases between. In germline, CDR1 is MGHRA, CDR2 YSYEKL. The CDR3 covers 16 residues. CDR3 protein: CASSQDTDSSYNEQFF. In DNA, the CDR3 is TGCGCCAGCAGCCAAGATACGGATAGCTCCTACAATGAGCAGTTCTTC.

The chain links TRBV28 to TRBJ1-4, with 8 bases matching TRBD1. This CDR3 is 14 amino acids long. The V and J ends lost 5 bases and 5 bases, in that order; junction bases with no gene match: 4. In germline, CDR1 is MDHEN, CDR2 SYDVKM. CDR3 loop: CASSPGQENEKLFF. The CDR3 DNA reads as TGTGCCAGCAGTCCGGGACAGGAAAATGAAAAACTGTTTTTT.

The genes are TRBV28 and TRBJ1-1; D is perhaps TRBD1 (5 bases). Germline lookup yields CDR1 MDHEN and CDR2 SYDVKM. V lost 5 bases to trimming and J lost 11 bases, with 12 bases between them. The CDR3 has 11 amino acids. The CDR3 protein is CASSVGGRAFF. Here the CDR3 DNA reads TGTGCCAGCAGTGTCGGGGGGAGGGCTTTCTTT.

V and J are TRBV5-1 and TRBJ2-3, with TRBD2 as a possible D gene (6 bases). V shed 4 bases and J shed 3 bases, with 15 bases lying between them. In germline, CDR1 is SGHRS, CDR2 YFSETQ. The CDR3 is made up of 15 amino acids. DNA of the CDR3: TGCGCCAGCAGCCTCCCCGGGAGAGGAACAGATACGCAGTATTTT. Protein: CASSLPGRGTDTQYF.

The chain links TRBV7-3 to TRBJ2-1; a possible D gene is TRBD2 (6 bases). This CDR3 spans 15 amino acids. Germline loops: CDR1 SGHTA, CDR2 FQGTGA. Trimming removed 5 bases at V and 6 bases at J, with 17 bases between. CDR3 region: CASSPTGTDRNEQFF. DNA of the CDR3: TGTGCCAGCAGCCCGACCGGGACTGATCGCAATGAGCAGTTCTTC.

The table lists this clone with a count of one. The chain carries TRBV6-5 and TRBJ1-2; TRBD1 agrees at 9 bases. The CDR3 is made up of 15 amino acids. Germline V lookup: CDR1 MNHEY, CDR2 SVGAGI. V was clipped by 1 base and J by 7 bases; unmatched bases: 7. The CDR3 DNA reads TGTGCCAGCAGTTACTGGGGACAGGGAGTAGGTGGCTACACCTTC. This translates into CASSYWGQGVGGYTF.

The J gene is TRBJ2-3, the V gene TRBV7-2, with 7 nucleotides matching TRBD2. This CDR3 is built from 18 residues. Germline-derived CDR1 and CDR2 are SGHTA and FQGNSA. Trimming removed 1 base from V and 0 bases from J; junction bases left unmatched: 10. Here the CDR3 reads CASSLVFRTRQSTDTQYF. The DNA for the CDR3 is TGTGCCAGCAGCTTAGTGTTTAGGACTAGGCAAAGCACAGATACGCAGTATTTT.

The gene calls are TRBV9 and TRBJ2-2; D uncertain. Germline CDR1 and CDR2: SGDLS and YYNGEE. The CDR3 is made up of 13 amino acids. V dropped 0 bases and J dropped 5 bases, with 5 bases sitting between them. CDR3 in amino acids: CASSVASTGELFF. CDR3 nucleotides: TGTGCCAGCAGCGTAGCCTCAACCGGGGAGCTGTTTTTT.

Of note for this clone: This same CDR3 is encoded by further DNA sequences in the sample. This chain connects TRBV18 to TRBJ2-7, with D maybe TRBD1 (6 bases). The ends were cut back, 2 bases at V and 0 bases at J, with 8 bases in the middle. CDR1 KGHSH and CDR2 LQKENI come from the germline V gene. The CDR3 sequence is 14 residues long. CDR3 residues: CASSPDRSSYEQYF. CDR3 coding DNA: TGTGCCAGCTCACCAGACAGGAGCTCCTACGAGCAGTACTTC.

This chain connects TRBV5-8 to TRBJ2-1; maybe TRBD2 (6 bases). The germline V gene has CDR1 SGHTS and CDR2 YDEGEE. The CDR3 covers 18 residues. Deletions cut 3 bases from V and 0 bases from J, with 19 bases between. The CDR3 here is CASSWWHGSQDSYNEQFF. CDR3 sequence (DNA): TGTGCCAGCAGCTGGTGGCACGGGAGTCAGGACTCCTACAATGAGCAGTTCTTC.

The chain carries TRBV7-6 and TRBJ2-7; D tentatively fits TRBD1 or TRBD2 (5 bases each). The CDR3 totals 15 residues. CDR1 is SGHVS and CDR2 is FNYEAQ in the germline V gene. Trimming took off 5 bases at V and 3 bases at J, with 17 bases between the two ends. CDR3 in amino acids: CASSRQRGESYEQYF. The CDR3 bases are TGTGCCAGCAGCAGACAGAGGGGCGAGAGCTACGAGCAGTACTTC.

A note on this clone: The sample holds other DNA sequences that translate to the same CDR3. This rearrangement joins TRBV29-1 to TRBJ2-2; D gene uncertain. The V end lost 1 base, the J end lost 7 bases, and 10 bases lay between the germline ends. Per the germline V gene, CDR1 is SQVTM and CDR2 is ANQGSEA. CDR3 length equals 13 residues. CDR3 sequence reads: CSVEVSPVGELFF. The CDR3 DNA is TGCAGCGTTGAAGTAAGTCCGGTCGGGGAGCTGTTTTTT.

The chain is built from TRBV19 and TRBJ1-4, with a weak D call TRBD1 (6 bases). CDR1 and CDR2 (germline): LNHDA, SQIVND (reference sequence). Trimming removed 7 bases at V and 1 base at J, with 25 bases between. The length of the CDR3 is 19 residues. In DNA form, the CDR3 reads TGTGCCAGTAACCCGCTCGGGACGCCGGGAGGGGGAACTAATGAAAAACTGTTTTTT. It specifies CASNPLGTPGGGTNEKLFF. Supplemented by reference TRBV19 and TRBJ1-4, the full variable domain reads DGGITQSPKYLFRKEGQNVTLSCEQNLNHDAMYWYRQDPGQGLRLIYYSQIVNDFQKGDIAEGYSVSREKKESFPLTVTSAQKNPTAFYLCASNPLGTPGGGTNEKLFFGSGTQLSVL.

This chain connects TRBV5-1 to TRBJ1-1, with 10 bases aligning to TRBD1. Unmatched junction bases numbered 6, after V lost 4 bases and J lost 3 bases. Germline CDR1 reads SGHRS; CDR2 reads YFSETQ. The CDR3 is made up of 15 amino acids. The CDR3 DNA sequence: TGCGCCAGCAGCACCGGGACAGGGGAATACACTGAAGCTTTCTTT. It encodes CASSTGTGEYTEAFF.

This chain connects TRBV30 to TRBJ2-4; the D call may be TRBD1 or TRBD2 (5 bases each). The germline CDR1 and CDR2 sequences are GTSNPN and SVGIG (reference sequence). V shed 5 bases and J shed 2 bases, with 16 bases lying between them. The CDR3 has 15 residues. CDR3 protein: CAWGRDPVPKNIQYF. The CDR3 region has the DNA TGTGCCTGGGGCCGGGACCCTGTACCCAAAAACATTCAGTACTTC.

The V and J genes are TRBV15 and TRBJ2-2; tentative D call: TRBD1 (6 bases). Deletions cut 1 base from V and 5 bases from J, with 14 bases between. The CDR3 extends over 16 amino acids. Germline V lookup: CDR1 LNHNV, CDR2 YYDKDF (reference sequence). CDR3 sequence reads: CATSRATGIRTGELFF. The CDR3 DNA follows: TGTGCCACCAGCAGAGCAACAGGGATACGGACCGGGGAGCTGTTTTTT.

The chain links TRBV5-1 to TRBJ2-7; the D gene is possibly TRBD1 (5 bases). V gave up 4 bases and J gave up 3 bases, with 14 bases separating them. Germline assignment: CDR1 SGHRS and CDR2 YFSETQ. This CDR3 region has 14 residues. The CDR3 protein is CASSATANSYEQYF. CDR3 bases: TGCGCCAGCAGCGCGACAGCGAACAGCTACGAGCAGTACTTC.

This clone was detected only once. This sequence joins TRBV7-2 and TRBJ2-5; tentative D call: TRBD1 (5 bases). Trimming took off 3 bases at V and 3 bases at J, with 11 bases between the two ends. The CDR3 extends over 14 amino acids. CDR1 is SGHTA, CDR2 FQGNSA, per germline. The CDR3 DNA is TGTGCCAGCAGCTTTCAAAAAGGGGAAGAGACCCAGTACTTC. It encodes CASSFQKGEETQYF.

Concerning this clone itself: At one of its ends the junction is not consistent with the germline gene, which may arise from a read error. The same CDR3 can be traced to other DNA sequences in this sample. The chain recombines TRBV10-3 with TRBJ1-6; TRBD1 matches at 7 bases. Germline V lookup: CDR1 ENHRY, CDR2 SYGVKD. This CDR3 has 15 amino acids. CDR3 coding DNA: TGTGCCATTAGTGAGGGGACAGACTCAAATTCACCCCTCCACTTT. The encoded protein is CAISEGTDSNSPLHF.

This clone has more than one count but fewer than ten. The chain couples TRBV28 to TRBJ2-5; either TRBD1 or TRBD2 may supply D (5 bases each). The CDR3 is made up of 17 amino acids. Germline V lookup: CDR1 MDHEN, CDR2 SYDVKM. Trimming pared 5 bases from V and 0 bases from J, leaving 19 bases between. The CDR3 spells CASSPPGASGYQETQYF. CDR3 nucleotide sequence: TGTGCCAGCAGTCCCCCCGGGGCTTCCGGGTACCAAGAGACCCAGTACTTC.

In its sample, this clone was seen a few times. The chain uses TRBV2 and TRBJ2-7, with a possible D match to TRBD2 (5 bases). Germline values: CDR1 SNHLY, CDR2 FYNNEI. This CDR3 comprises 12 residues. V gave up 11 bases and J gave up 7 bases, with 18 bases separating them. CDR3 DNA sequence: TGTGCCTCCCGGGCGGGCCCAGGTGAGCAGTACTTC. Its translation is CASRAGPGEQYF.

With regard to this clone: Other DNA sequences in this specimen translate into the identical CDR3. The chain employs TRBV20-1 and TRBJ1-2; possibly TRBD1 for D (5 bases). The CDR3 contains 11 residues. Trimming removed 6 bases at V and 8 bases at J, with 13 bases between. The germline CDR1 and CDR2 sequences are DFQATT and SNEGSKA (reference sequence). The DNA of the CDR3 is TGCAGTGCCACGCTGGGGGGAGGCTACACCTTC. Protein: CSATLGGGYTF.